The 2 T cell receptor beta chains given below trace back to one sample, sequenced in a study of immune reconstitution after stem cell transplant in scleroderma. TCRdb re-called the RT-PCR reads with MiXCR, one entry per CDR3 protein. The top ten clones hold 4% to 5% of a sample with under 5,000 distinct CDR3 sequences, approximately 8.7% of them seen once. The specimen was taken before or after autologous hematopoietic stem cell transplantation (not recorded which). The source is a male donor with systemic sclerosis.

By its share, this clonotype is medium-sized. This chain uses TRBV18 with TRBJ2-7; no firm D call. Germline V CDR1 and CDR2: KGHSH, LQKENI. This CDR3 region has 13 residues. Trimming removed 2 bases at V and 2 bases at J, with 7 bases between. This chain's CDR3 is CASSPAATYEQYF. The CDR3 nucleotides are TGTGCCAGCTCACCAGCAGCCACCTACGAGCAGTACTTC.

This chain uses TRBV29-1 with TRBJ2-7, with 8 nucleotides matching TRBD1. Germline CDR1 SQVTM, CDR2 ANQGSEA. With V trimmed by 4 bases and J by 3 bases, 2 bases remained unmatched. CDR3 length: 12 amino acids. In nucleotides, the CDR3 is TGCAGCGTTGGGACAGGGATCTACGAGCAGTACTTC. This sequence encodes CSVGTGIYEQYF.